This T cell receptor beta chain was sequenced for a study of blood T cell repertoires in COVID-19. Study in general: T cells, B-cell-depleted T cells, or PBMCs supplied cDNA or gDNA.

In the study's own analysis: Amplifying reference gene primers gave estimates of nucleated cell counts. Sequenced by immunoSEQ multiplex PCR; TCRdb stores in-frame clones only, minus some. V and J calls plus clone size are reproduced from that table; the DNA served to infer D and trimming. The sample shows some 150,000 clones, about nine tenths of them seen only once. This clone was seen a handful of times. Germline lookup yields CDR1 SGHNT and CDR2 YENEEA. Trimming at V came to 1 base and at J to 4 bases, leaving 3 bases not matched to a gene. This CDR3 is 15 amino acids long. The chain combines TRBV11-3 with TRBJ2-3, with 9 bases that match TRBD2. The sequencing input was peripheral blood. This receptor was identified in a man in his fifties with active or convalescent COVID-19. CDR3 coding DNA: TGTGCCAGCAGCTTAGGGGGACTAGCAGCAGATACGCAGTATTTT. It yields the protein CASSLGGLAADTQYF.